This section outlines one T cell receptor beta chain sequence together with its context. These data originate in a study of cytomegalovirus exposure and HLA in healthy donors. Primers: 60 Vbeta forward and 13 Jbeta reverse. Clones were read by immunoSEQ multiplex PCR, and TCRdb kept only the in-frame ones, dropping some. The repertoire consists of about 59,000 clones, with about four fifths occurring once and the leading ten covering around 4.2%. Germline-derived CDR1 and CDR2 are MNHEY and SMNVEV (reference sequence). The V segment lost 4 bases and the J segment 3 bases; nucleotides outside the gene matches: 6. The length of the CDR3 is 16 residues.

Sequenced: PBMCs. V gene TRBV27 combines with J gene TRBJ2-1; TRBD2 matches 10 bases. This TCR was recovered from a woman in her 40s in good health and CMV-seronegative. CDR3 DNA sequence: TGTGCCAGCAGTTATACTAGCGGGATGGGCTACAATGAGCAGTTCTTC. Amino acids: CASSYTSGMGYNEQFF.